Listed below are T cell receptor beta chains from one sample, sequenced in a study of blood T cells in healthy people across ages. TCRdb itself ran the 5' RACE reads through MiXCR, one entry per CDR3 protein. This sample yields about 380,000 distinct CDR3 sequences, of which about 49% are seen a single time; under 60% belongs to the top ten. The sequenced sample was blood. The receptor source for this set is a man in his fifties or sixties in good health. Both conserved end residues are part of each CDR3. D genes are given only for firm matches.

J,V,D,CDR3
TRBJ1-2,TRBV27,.,CASSPTVSYGYTF
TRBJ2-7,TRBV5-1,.,CASSLVKDPYEQYF
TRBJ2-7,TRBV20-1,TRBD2,CSGREAFYEQYF
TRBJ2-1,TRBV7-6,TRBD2,CASSFAGGSYNEQFF
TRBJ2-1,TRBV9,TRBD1,CASSVDGTDVNEQFF
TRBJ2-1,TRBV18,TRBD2,CASSTRTSPYNEQFF
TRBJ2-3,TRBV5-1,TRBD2,CASSSGGTSGGVEQYF
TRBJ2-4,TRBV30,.,CAWSNDRTNIQYF
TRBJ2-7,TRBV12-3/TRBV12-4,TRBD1,CASSPDREPYEQYF
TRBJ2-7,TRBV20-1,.,CSAKTSGHEQYF
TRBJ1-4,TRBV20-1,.,CSAPPHGREKLFF
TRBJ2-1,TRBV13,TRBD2,CASSLEPASGGMYNEQFF
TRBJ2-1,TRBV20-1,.,CSAGRGGSSYNEQFF
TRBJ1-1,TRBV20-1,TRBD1,CSASRGTDEAFF
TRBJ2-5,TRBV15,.,CATSREVGEQYF
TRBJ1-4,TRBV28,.,CASKNRDHEKLFF
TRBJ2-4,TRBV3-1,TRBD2,CASSQEASGAKNIQYF
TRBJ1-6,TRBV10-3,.,CAISEPGHNNSPLHF
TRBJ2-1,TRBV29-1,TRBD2,CSASRTSGNEQFF
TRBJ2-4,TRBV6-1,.,CASSDRGIKNIQYF
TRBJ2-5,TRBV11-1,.,CASSLVAVGLPQETQYF
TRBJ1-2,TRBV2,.,CASSPSRVYGYTF
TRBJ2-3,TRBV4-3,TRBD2,CASSQDLAGGPDTQYF
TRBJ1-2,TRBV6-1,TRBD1,CASKIGTAANYGYTF
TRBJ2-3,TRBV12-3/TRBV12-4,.,CASSQGGGGITQYF
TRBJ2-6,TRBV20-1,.,CSAPRQVTGANVLTF
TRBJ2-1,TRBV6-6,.,CASSSRGYNEQFF
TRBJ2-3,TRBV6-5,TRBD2,CASSYSGTSEGAVDTQYF
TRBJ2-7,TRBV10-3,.,CAISEGSVTSYEQYF
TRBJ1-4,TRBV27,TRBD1,CATAVTGGLNEKLFF
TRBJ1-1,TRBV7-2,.,CASSLSPGGDTEAFF
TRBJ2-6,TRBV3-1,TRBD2,CASSLFGGAGANVLTF
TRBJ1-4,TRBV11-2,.,CASSWGRGNEKLFF
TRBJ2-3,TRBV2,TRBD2,CASRGLVDTQYF
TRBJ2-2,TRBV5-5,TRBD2,CASSGELAVSTGELFF
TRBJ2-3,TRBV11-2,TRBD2,CASSLEASGSWGGTDTQYF
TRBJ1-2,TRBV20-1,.,CSHGGIGYGYTF
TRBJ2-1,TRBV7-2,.,CASSSPPGHRYNEQFF
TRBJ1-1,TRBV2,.,CASKRQRNTEAFF
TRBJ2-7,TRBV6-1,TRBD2,CASTGGLAGNEQYF
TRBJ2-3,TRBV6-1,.,CASRPRTVSRRADTQYF
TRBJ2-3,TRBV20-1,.,CSASNRAGTDTQYF
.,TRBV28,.,CASSLGLALNEQYF
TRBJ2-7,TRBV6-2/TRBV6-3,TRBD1,CASSSWGQGIYEQYF
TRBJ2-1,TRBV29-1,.,CSGDPTGYNEQFF
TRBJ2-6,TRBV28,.,CASRSRGSGANVLTF
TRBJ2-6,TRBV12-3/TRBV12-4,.,CASIRSSGANVLTF
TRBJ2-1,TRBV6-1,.,CASSDPDRHKFF